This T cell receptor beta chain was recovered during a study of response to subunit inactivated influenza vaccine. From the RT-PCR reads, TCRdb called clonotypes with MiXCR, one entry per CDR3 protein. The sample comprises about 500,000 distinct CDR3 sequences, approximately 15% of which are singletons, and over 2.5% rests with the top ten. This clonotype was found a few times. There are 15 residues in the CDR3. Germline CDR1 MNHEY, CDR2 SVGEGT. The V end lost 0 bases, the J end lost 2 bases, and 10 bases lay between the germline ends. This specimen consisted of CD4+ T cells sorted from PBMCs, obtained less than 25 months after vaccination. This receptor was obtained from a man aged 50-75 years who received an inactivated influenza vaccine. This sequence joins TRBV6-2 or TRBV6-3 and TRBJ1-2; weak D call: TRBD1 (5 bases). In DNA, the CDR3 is TGTGCCAGCAGTTACTCTTACAGGCCCAACTATGGCTACACCTTC. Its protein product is CASSYSYRPNYGYTF.